This TCR beta chain was observed in a study of blood T cells in healthy people across ages. Next came a second PCR, run for 7 to 11 cycles, which used a sample-barcoded 5' primer along with a J-beta primer mix. MiXCR was run by TCRdb on the 5' RACE reads, yielding one entry per CDR3 protein. The table records roughly 900,000 distinct CDR3 sequences, under 50% of them present only once. Germline V gives CDR1 SGHDT, CDR2 YYEEEE. V was clipped by 2 bases and J by 4 bases, with 11 bases between them. This CDR3 is 14 amino acids long. As regards this clonotype: The antigen is not known.

Healthy Russian Caucasian donors spanned ages about 6 to 100 years. Donors gave approximately 9.9 milliliters of peripheral blood apiece. Whole-study results and caveats: Bulk PBMC profiling left naive and antigen-experienced comparisons inconclusive.

The chain couples TRBV5-6 to TRBJ2-3; D uncertain. The sequencing input was blood. The source is a man aged 25-45 years in good health. The CDR3 loop is CASSLLGKADTQYF. The DNA of the CDR3 is TGTGCCAGCAGCTTATTAGGAAAAGCAGATACGCAGTATTTT. The entire variable domain, with the rest obtained from reference TRBV5-6 and TRBJ2-3, is as follows: DAGVTQSPTHLIKTRGQQVTLRCSPKSGHDTVSWYQQALGQGPQFIFQYYEEEERQRGNFPDRFSGHQFPNYSSELNVNALLLGDSALYLCASSLLGKADTQYFGPGTRLTVL.